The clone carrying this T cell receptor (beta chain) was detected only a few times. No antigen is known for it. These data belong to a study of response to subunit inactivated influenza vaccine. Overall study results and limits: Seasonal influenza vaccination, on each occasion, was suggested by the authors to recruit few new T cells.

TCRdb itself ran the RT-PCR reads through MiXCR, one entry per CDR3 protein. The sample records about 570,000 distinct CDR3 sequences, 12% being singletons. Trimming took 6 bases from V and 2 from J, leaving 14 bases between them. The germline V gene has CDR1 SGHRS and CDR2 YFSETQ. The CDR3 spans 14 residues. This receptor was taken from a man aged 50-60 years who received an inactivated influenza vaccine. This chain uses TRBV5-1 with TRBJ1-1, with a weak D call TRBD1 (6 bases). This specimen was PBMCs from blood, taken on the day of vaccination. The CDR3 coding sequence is TGCGCCAGCACTCCCGGGGGGCAAAACACTGAAGCTTTCTTT. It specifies CASTPGGQNTEAFF.